This TCR beta chain is drawn from a study of blood T cell repertoires in COVID-19. Study-wide context: PBMCs, B-cell-depleted T cells, or T cells were the source of the cDNA or gDNA that made up the material.

In the authors' methods: Amplification from reference gene primers served as the basis for estimated nucleated cell counts. TCRdb's table, derived via immunoSEQ multiplex PCR, lists solely in-frame clones and lacks some. V, J and clone size reflect that table, while D and trimming were determined from the DNA. The repertoire consists of roughly 150,000 clones, with about nine tenths occurring once and the leading ten covering 28%. CDR3 length: 13 residues. V shed 7 bases and J 3 bases; nucleotides not matched to a gene: 5. V is TRBV12-3 or TRBV12-4 and J is TRBJ2-5, with 7 bases aligning to TRBD1. Specimen: peripheral blood. The receptor comes from a human donor in a cohort sampled during active COVID-19. The CDR3 reads CASMQGVEETQYF. CDR3 in DNA: TGTGCCAGCATGCAGGGGGTCGAAGAGACCCAGTACTTC.